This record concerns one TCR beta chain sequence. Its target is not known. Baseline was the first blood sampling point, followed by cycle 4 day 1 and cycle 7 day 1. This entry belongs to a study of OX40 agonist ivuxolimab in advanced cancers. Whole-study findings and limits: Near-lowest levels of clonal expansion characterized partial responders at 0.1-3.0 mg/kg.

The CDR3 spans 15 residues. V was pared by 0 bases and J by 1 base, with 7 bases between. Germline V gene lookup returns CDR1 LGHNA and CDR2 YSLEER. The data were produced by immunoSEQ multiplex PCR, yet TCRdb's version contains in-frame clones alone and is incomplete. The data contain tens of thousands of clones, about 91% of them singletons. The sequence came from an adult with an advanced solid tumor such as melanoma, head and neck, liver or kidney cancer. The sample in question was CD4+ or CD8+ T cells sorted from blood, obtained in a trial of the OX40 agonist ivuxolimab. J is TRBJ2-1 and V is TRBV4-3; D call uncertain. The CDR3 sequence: CASSQDQGSYNEQFF. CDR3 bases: TGCGCCAGCAGCCAAGATCAAGGATCCTACAATGAGCAGTTCTTC.